This T cell receptor beta chain is drawn from a study of blood T cell repertoires in COVID-19. Clones were read by immunoSEQ multiplex PCR, and TCRdb kept only the in-frame ones, dropping some. The sample carries 200,000 to 250,000 clones, roughly 85% recorded once. The V end was cut by 3 bases, the J end by 4 bases, with 19 bases between. The CDR3 covers 15 residues. The V gene's germline CDR1 is GTSNPN and CDR2 SVGIG (reference sequence). This sequence was found in a man aged 50 to 60 with COVID-19, enrolled during active disease. The sequencing input was peripheral blood. The chain has TRBV30 and TRBJ2-7, with a possible D match to TRBD2 (7 bases). For the CDR3, the DNA is TGTGCCTGGAGGTCTCTGGAGGGGGGGACGTACGAGCAGTACTTC. This translates into CAWRSLEGGTYEQYF.